The next 23 T cell receptor beta chains were all read from a single sample in a study of blood T cell repertoires in COVID-19. Assay: immunoSEQ multiplex PCR; the TCRdb copy retains only in-frame clones and omits some. The table includes 300,000 or so clones, 90% detected once. Material: peripheral blood. The receptor source for this set is a woman in her 30s with COVID-19, enrolled during active disease.

In this sample, this clone turned up a few times. The chain is built from TRBV19 and TRBJ2-1; TRBD2 aligns across 8 bases. The CDR3 length is 14 residues. Trimming at V came to 6 bases and at J to 3 bases, leaving 4 bases not matched to a gene. Germline V gives CDR1 LNHDA, CDR2 SQIVND (reference sequence). CDR3 residues: CASSGRAYYNEQFF. The CDR3 nucleotides read TGTGCCAGTAGCGGGAGGGCCTACTACAATGAGCAGTTCTTC.

The rearrangement links TRBV19 to TRBJ1-3; D ambiguous. The germline V gene encodes CDR1 LNHDA and CDR2 SQIVND (reference sequence). The CDR3 covers 16 residues. The V gene lost 7 bases and the J gene lost 0 bases, with 16 bases spanning the gap. The CDR3 DNA reads as TGTGCCAGTATCGGGGTAGTTCGGTCCTCTGGAAACACCATATATTTT. Its protein product is CASIGVVRSSGNTIYF.

The V gene is TRBV27, the J gene TRBJ1-6, with D uncertain. V lost 0 bases and J lost 4, with 10 bases in between. The CDR3 has 16 amino acids. Germline V gene sequence: CDR1 MNHEY, CDR2 SMNVEV (reference sequence). As DNA, the CDR3 is TGTGCCAGCAGTTTATCTTCGAGGGTGTATAATTCACCCCTCCACTTT. Its translation: CASSLSSRVYNSPLHF.

The chain joins TRBV19 to TRBJ1-1; 7 bases fit TRBD1. V trimming: 5 bases; J trimming: 4 bases; junction bases outside the gene matches: 4. There are 13 residues in the CDR3. Germline CDR1 reads LNHDA; CDR2 reads SQIVND (reference sequence). In DNA, the CDR3 is TGTGCCAGTAGTGGAAGGGGGCTCACTGAAGCTTTCTTT. Residues: CASSGRGLTEAFF.

This clone occurred a few times. The chain has TRBV11-2 and TRBJ2-3, with 9 bases fitting TRBD2. The germline CDR1 and CDR2 sequences are SGHAT and FQNNGV. This CDR3 is built from 15 residues. The V gene end was trimmed by 1 base and the J gene end by 4 bases; junction bases not matched to a gene: 3. The CDR3 region has the DNA TGTGCCAGCAGCTTAGTTAGCGGGAGAGCAGATACGCAGTATTTT. This encodes CASSLVSGRADTQYF.

The chain joins TRBV12-3 or TRBV12-4 to TRBJ2-7; D might be TRBD1 (5 bases). The V end lost 7 bases, the J end lost 7 bases, and 17 bases lay between the germline ends. This CDR3 is 13 amino acids long. CDR3: CASKRGPLGEQYF. CDR3 nucleotides: TGTGCCAGCAAAAGGGGTCCTCTGGGGGAGCAGTACTTC.

The chain carries TRBV30 and TRBJ1-6, with D possibly TRBD1 on 6 matching bases. The CDR3 sequence is 12 residues long. CDR1 is GTSNPN, CDR2 SVGIG, per germline (reference sequence). V was cut by 8 bases and J by 5 bases, with 10 bases left in between. The CDR3 DNA follows: TGTGCCGGGACACTGAATAATTCACCCCTCCACTTT. Its translation is CAGTLNNSPLHF.

V gene TRBV28 combines with J gene TRBJ2-1; 10 nucleotides agree with TRBD2. V shed 4 bases, J shed 0 bases, and the junction held 9 bases outside the gene matches. The germline gives CDR1 MDHEN, CDR2 SYDVKM. The CDR3 has 18 amino acids. CDR3 in DNA: TGTGCCAGCAGTTCTCCGGGACTAGCGCCCAGCTCCTACAATGAGCAGTTCTTC. Translation: CASSSPGLAPSSYNEQFF. The full variable domain, rest sourced from reference TRBV28 and TRBJ2-1, is DVKVTQSSRYLVKRTGEKVFLECVQDMDHENMFWYRQDPGLGLRLIYFSYDVKMKEKGDIPEGYSVSREKKERFSLILESASTNQTSMYLCASSSPGLAPSSYNEQFFGPGTRLTVL.

V is TRBV11-3 and J is TRBJ2-5, with D unclear. Trimming took 2 bases from V and 2 from J, leaving 6 bases between them. CDR3 length: 13 residues. CDR1 is SGHNT and CDR2 is YENEEA in the germline V gene. Here the CDR3 reads CASSLLAQETQYF. The CDR3 bases are TGTGCCAGCAGCTTACTGGCACAAGAGACCCAGTACTTC. Using reference TRBV11-3 and TRBJ2-5 for the parts outside the CDR3, the full variable domain is EAGVVQSPRYKIIEKKQPVAFWCNPISGHNTLYWYLQNLGQGPELLIRYENEEAVDDSQLPKDRFSAERLKGVDSTLKIQPAELGDSAVYLCASSLLAQETQYFGPGTRLLVL.

This clone has more than one count but fewer than ten. The V and J genes are TRBV2 and TRBJ2-7; 9 bases map to TRBD1. The CDR3 is 14 amino acids. The V and J ends lost 5 bases and 2 bases, in that order; junction bases with no gene match: 4. Looked up from germline, CDR1 is SNHLY and CDR2 is FYNNEI. CDR3 coding DNA: TGTGCCAGCAGTACCGGGACAGGGACCTACGAGCAGTACTTC. Its protein is CASSTGTGTYEQYF.

The J gene is TRBJ2-7, the V gene TRBV5-1; D is undetermined. The CDR3 length is 12 residues. V was trimmed by 0 bases and J by 4 bases, leaving 5 bases between them. The germline V gene encodes CDR1 SGHRS and CDR2 YFSETQ. CDR3 sequence (DNA): TGCGCCAGCAGCTTGGGGCAGTACGAGCAGTACTTC. Amino acid sequence: CASSLGQYEQYF.

The chain couples TRBV6-2 or TRBV6-3 to TRBJ2-7, with D possibly being TRBD1 (7 bases). Germline loops: CDR1 MNHEY, CDR2 SVGEGT. Trimming pared 2 bases from V and 1 base from J, leaving 9 bases between. The CDR3 contains 14 residues. The CDR3 DNA reads TGTGCCAGCAGTTACCAGGGGGGATCCTACGAGCAGTACTTC. Translating gives CASSYQGGSYEQYF.

The V and J genes are TRBV2 and TRBJ2-7; TRBD1 matches at 11 bases. V shed 6 bases and J 2 bases; nucleotides not matched to a gene: 3. The CDR3 consists of 14 residues. Germline CDR1 reads SNHLY; CDR2 reads FYNNEI. CDR3 sequence: CASRGQGDAYEQYF. Written as DNA, the CDR3 is TGTGCCAGCAGGGGACAGGGGGACGCCTACGAGCAGTACTTC.

This rearrangement joins TRBV12-3 or TRBV12-4 to TRBJ1-2, with D maybe TRBD1 (5 bases). The CDR3 is 13 residues long. V lost 5 bases and J lost 5, with 12 bases in between. CDR3 DNA: TGTGCCAGCAGTCTCAGGGAGGAGTATGGCTACACCTTC. This codes for CASSLREEYGYTF.

V usage is TRBV24-1 and J usage is TRBJ1-2; no definite D call. V lost 6 bases to trimming and J lost 6 bases, with 10 bases between them. Germline V lookup: CDR1 KGHDR, CDR2 SFDVKD. The CDR3 is 12 amino acids. The CDR3 loop reads CATSLSGDGYTF. The DNA for the CDR3 is TGTGCCACCAGTCTTTCCGGAGATGGCTACACCTTC.

There are many counts of this clone. The chain uses TRBV6-6 and TRBJ1-5, with a weak D call TRBD1 (5 bases). Per germline, CDR1 MNHNY and CDR2 SVGAGI (reference sequence). The V gene lost 10 bases and the J gene lost 4 bases, with 17 bases spanning the gap. The CDR3 sequence is 14 residues long. CDR3 region: CATTEGPSNQPQHF. Written as DNA, the CDR3 is TGTGCCACCACGGAGGGGCCGTCGAATCAGCCCCAGCATTTT.

The gene calls are TRBV5-1 and TRBJ2-7, with 7 bases fitting TRBD1. Germline V CDR1 and CDR2: SGHRS, YFSETQ. V shed 1 base and J 11 bases; nucleotides not matched to a gene: 6. CDR3 size: 12 residues. The CDR3 DNA is TGCGCCAGCAGCTTGCCGGGACAGAAGGAGTACTTC. Translation: CASSLPGQKEYF.

V usage is TRBV11-2 and J usage is TRBJ1-1; 8 positions agree with TRBD1. V trimming: 5 bases; J trimming: 4 bases; junction bases outside the gene matches: 12. Germline values: CDR1 SGHAT, CDR2 FQNNGV. The CDR3 has 16 residues. CDR3 sequence reads: CASSTTGPGGLTEAFF. The CDR3 region has the DNA TGTGCCAGCAGCACGACTGGGCCAGGGGGCCTCACTGAAGCTTTCTTT.

V usage is TRBV5-1 and J usage is TRBJ2-3; D unresolved. CDR1 and CDR2 (germline): SGHRS, YFSETQ. The CDR3 length is 13 residues. V was shortened by 4 bases and J by 2 bases, with 8 bases between the two germline ends. In DNA form, the CDR3 reads TGCGCCAGCAGCAGAGAACTCACAGATACGCAGTATTTT. Amino acid sequence: CASSRELTDTQYF. The entire variable domain, with the rest obtained from reference TRBV5-1 and TRBJ2-3, is as follows: KAGVTQTPRYLIKTRGQQVTLSCSPISGHRSVSWYQQTPGQGLQFLFEYFSETQRNKGNFPGRFSGRQFSNSRSEMNVSTLELGDSALYLCASSRELTDTQYFGPGTRLTVL.

This clone is a singleton in its sample. The chain uses TRBV15 and TRBJ2-2, with D uncertain. Germline CDR1 reads LNHNV; CDR2 reads YYDKDF (reference sequence). Trimming removed 0 bases at V and 5 bases at J, with 4 bases between. CDR3 length equals 13 residues. The CDR3 sequence is CATSRERTGELFF. Here the CDR3 DNA reads TGTGCCACCAGCAGAGAACGGACCGGGGAGCTGTTTTTT.

The rearrangement links TRBV3-1 (or the pseudogene TRBV3-2) to TRBJ1-4; 7 bases map to TRBD1. With 0 bases clipped from V and 7 bases from J, the junction kept 5 bases outside the gene matches. This CDR3 is 15 amino acids long. Germline V gene sequence: CDR1 LGHDT, CDR2 YNNKEL (reference sequence). The CDR3 loop is CASSQDGQGGEKLFF. The CDR3 DNA follows: TGTGCCAGCAGCCAAGACGGGCAGGGGGGTGAAAAACTGTTTTTT.

The V and J genes are TRBV5-1 and TRBJ1-2, with D hard to call. In germline, CDR1 is SGHRS, CDR2 YFSETQ. The CDR3 is 15 residues long. Trimming took 4 bases from V and 1 from J, leaving 14 bases between them. The CDR3 DNA reads as TGCGCCAGCAGCCCCCTTCCAGGAAGTAACTATGGCTACACCTTC. This gives the protein CASSPLPGSNYGYTF.

This clone was counted a single time. The chain links TRBV11-2 to TRBJ2-1; D is ambiguous. The length of the CDR3 is 14 residues. V was clipped by 3 bases and J by 8 bases, with 14 bases between them. Germline V gene sequence: CDR1 SGHAT, CDR2 FQNNGV. The CDR3 nucleotides are TGTGCCAGCAGCTTTAGCTCCGGCTCCGATGAGCAGTTCTTC. Protein product: CASSFSSGSDEQFF.